A single sample gave rise to the 30 T cell receptor beta chains below, sequenced in a study of blood T cells in healthy people across ages. It was with a sample-barcoded 5' primer and a J-beta primer mix that a second PCR of roughly 7 to 11 cycles was run. TCRdb fed the 5' RACE reads into MiXCR, producing one record per CDR3 protein. The data contain around 800,000 distinct CDR3 sequences, roughly 24% of them singletons. This sample was also put to use in a study of T cells of mothers and their children.

The source material was blood. These receptor sequences come from a boy between 10 and 17 years old in good health.

The chain is built from TRBV2 and TRBJ2-1, with D perhaps matching TRBD2 (5 bases). CDR1 and CDR2 from the germline V gene are SNHLY and FYNNEI. V was shortened by 2 bases and J by 4 bases, with 12 bases between the two germline ends. This CDR3 spans 15 amino acids. The CDR3 loop is CASSERSSSYNEQFF. For the CDR3, the DNA is TGTGCCAGCAGTGAAAGGTCTAGCTCTTACAATGAGCAGTTCTTC.

This clonotype has a handful of counts. This chain uses TRBV28 with TRBJ1-1; 8 bases line up with TRBD1. The ends lost 6 bases at V and 6 bases at J; junction bases unmatched: 9. The CDR3 is 14 amino acids. Germline CDR1 is MDHEN and CDR2 is SYDVKM. The CDR3 bases are TGTGCCAGCAGAGTGCAGGGGGCGCGTCCTGAAGCTTTCTTT. Protein: CASRVQGARPEAFF.

This clonotype was counted a few times. This CDR3 reads CASSRTGQGYEQYF. The DNA for the CDR3 is TGTGCCAGCAGTAGAACCGGACAGGGCTACGAGCAGTACTTC. This chain joins TRBV2 and TRBJ2-7, with 8 bases aligning to TRBD1. V lost 5 bases and J lost 3; bases outside the gene matches: 6. Germline V gene lookup returns CDR1 SNHLY and CDR2 FYNNEI. The CDR3 has 14 amino acids.

The chain carries TRBV10-3 and TRBJ2-5; no clear D. The V and J ends lost 3 bases and 3 bases respectively, with 8 bases between them. The CDR3 has 13 residues. Germline lookup yields CDR1 ENHRY and CDR2 SYGVKD. The DNA for the CDR3 is TGTGCCATCAGTGAAGCCCGGGAAGAGACCCAGTACTTC. The encoded protein is CAISEAREETQYF.

This clonotype was seen only a few times. The chain is built from TRBV11-2 and TRBJ2-3, with D unresolved. Germline loops: CDR1 SGHAT, CDR2 FQNNGV. The CDR3 is 14 residues long. Trimming took off 3 bases at V and 5 bases at J, with 12 bases between the two ends. CDR3 residues: CASSFRLLGDTQYF. CDR3 in DNA: TGTGCCAGCAGCTTCCGACTTCTAGGAGATACGCAGTATTTT. Based on the CDR3 plus reference TRBV11-2 and TRBJ2-3, the full variable domain is EAGVAQSPRYKIIEKRQSVAFWCNPISGHATLYWYQQILGQGPKLLIQFQNNGVVDDSQLPKDRFSAERLKGVDSTLKIQPAKLEDSAVYLCASSFRLLGDTQYFGPGTRLTVL.

This clonotype came up a few times. The chain links TRBV12-3 or TRBV12-4 to TRBJ1-6; 8 bases are a match to TRBD1. Trimming at V came to 6 bases and at J to 11 bases, leaving 6 bases not matched to a gene. This CDR3 has 13 amino acids. CDR3 DNA sequence: TGTGCCAGCAGGGGACAGGCAGATCCACCCCTCCACTTT. Protein product: CASRGQADPPLHF.

The chain is built from TRBV7-2 and TRBJ2-4; 9 bases map to TRBD2. The germline CDR1 and CDR2 sequences are SGHTA and FQGNSA. CDR3 length equals 16 residues. Losses at the gene ends were 1 base for V and 8 bases for J; bases not matched to a gene: 9. Here the CDR3 DNA reads TGTGCCAGCAGCTTAGGCCCTAGCGGGATTAAAGACATTCAGTACTTC. Translating it yields CASSLGPSGIKDIQYF.

This clonotype came up a few times. The genes are TRBV11-2 and TRBJ1-6; TRBD1 aligns across 7 bases. CDR3 length: 15 residues. Germline values: CDR1 SGHAT, CDR2 FQNNGV. The V and J ends lost 6 bases and 7 bases, in that order; junction bases with no gene match: 9. The CDR3 sequence: CASSSQGQGNSPLHF. CDR3 coding DNA: TGTGCCAGCAGTTCACAGGGGCAGGGAAATTCACCCCTCCACTTT.

The CDR3, as DNA: TGTGCCAGCCTAGTTTTAGGGGGTGCTGAAGCTTTCTTT. Its protein is CASLVLGGAEAFF. The chain uses TRBV12-3 or TRBV12-4 and TRBJ1-1; perhaps TRBD1 as D (6 bases). The CDR3 is made up of 13 amino acids. V was cut by 8 bases and J by 6 bases, with 16 bases left in between.

This clonotype appeared many times. This rearrangement joins TRBV5-1 to TRBJ2-5, with TRBD2 matching 13 bases. J was trimmed by 4 bases and V by 2 bases; bases with no gene match: 2. Germline loops: CDR1 SGHRS, CDR2 YFSETQ. The CDR3 contains 15 residues. The CDR3 bases are TGCGCCAGCAGCTTCGGACTAGCGGGGGTAGAGACCCAGTACTTC. Its translation: CASSFGLAGVETQYF. Using reference TRBV5-1 and TRBJ2-5 for the parts outside the CDR3, the full variable domain is KAGVTQTPRYLIKTRGQQVTLSCSPISGHRSVSWYQQTPGQGLQFLFEYFSETQRNKGNFPGRFSGRQFSNSRSEMNVSTLELGDSALYLCASSFGLAGVETQYFGPGTRLLVL.

This clonotype has a handful of counts. The V gene is TRBV20-1, the J gene TRBJ2-5; tentative D call: TRBD2 (6 bases). This CDR3 is 17 amino acids long. Germline V lookup: CDR1 DFQATT, CDR2 SNEGSKA (reference sequence). V was pared by 0 bases and J by 2 bases, with 19 bases between. As DNA, the CDR3 is TGCAGTGCTAGAGATTTGCGGGAAACTAGTTTGCAAGAGACCCAGTACTTC. As protein: CSARDLRETSLQETQYF.

The J gene is TRBJ1-5, the V gene TRBV29-1; the D is unclear. The germline V gene encodes CDR1 SQVTM and CDR2 ANQGSEA. Trimming took 4 bases from V and 4 from J, leaving 11 bases between them. The CDR3 loop spans 13 amino acids. CDR3 DNA sequence: TGCAGCGTTGGGGAAGGGAGAAATCAGCCCCAGCATTTT. Protein: CSVGEGRNQPQHF.

This clonotype was observed a handful of times. This sequence joins TRBV20-1 and TRBJ2-5, with D tentatively TRBD1 or TRBD2 (6 bases each). The V and J ends lost 3 bases and 2 bases respectively, with 16 bases between them. This CDR3 region has 15 residues. Germline V lookup: CDR1 DFQATT, CDR2 SNEGSKA (reference sequence). CDR3 sequence: CSASVPGASQETQYF. CDR3 bases: TGCAGTGCTAGCGTGCCGGGGGCCTCACAAGAGACCCAGTACTTC.

The J gene is TRBJ1-1, the V gene TRBV2; D gene ambiguous. CDR1 and CDR2 (germline): SNHLY, FYNNEI. The CDR3 has 12 residues. The V end was cut by 0 bases, the J end by 8 bases, with 7 bases between. CDR3 protein: CASSEARAEAFF. CDR3 coding DNA: TGTGCCAGCAGTGAAGCACGGGCCGAAGCTTTCTTT.

V gene TRBV7-8 combines with J gene TRBJ2-1; TRBD1 or TRBD2 may be the D gene (5 bases each). Germline values: CDR1 SGHVS, CDR2 FQNEAQ. Trimming pared 6 bases from V and 5 bases from J, leaving 17 bases between. This CDR3 is 15 amino acids long. The chain's CDR3 is CASRGRRVGDNEQFF. Written as DNA, the CDR3 is TGTGCCAGCAGGGGCCGGCGGGTAGGGGACAATGAGCAGTTCTTC.

The chain's CDR3 is CASSLSQGSNEQFF. As DNA, the CDR3 is TGTGCCAGCAGCTTAAGTCAGGGGTCAAATGAGCAGTTCTTC. The chain is built from TRBV7-9 and TRBJ2-1; D possibly corresponds to TRBD1 (6 bases). CDR3 size: 14 residues. Germline-derived CDR1 and CDR2 are SEHNR and FQNEAQ (reference sequence). V was shortened by 2 bases and J by 7 bases, with 12 bases between the two germline ends.

The chain is built from TRBV19 and TRBJ1-5; TRBD1 aligns across 8 bases. The CDR3 is 15 residues long. CDR1 is LNHDA, CDR2 SQIVND, per germline (reference sequence). Losses at the gene ends were 5 bases for V and 3 bases for J; bases not matched to a gene: 6. The CDR3 nucleotides read TGTGCCAGTAGTTCACAGGGGGTCCTCAATCAGCCCCAGCATTTT. Protein product: CASSSQGVLNQPQHF.

This clonotype appeared a few times. The chain has TRBV20-1 and TRBJ2-1; weak D call: TRBD2 (6 bases). The J call may be in error: the DNA end matches TRBJ2-7 better. Germline V CDR1 and CDR2: DFQATT, SNEGSKA (reference sequence). This CDR3 is 15 amino acids long. CDR3 amino acids: CSARDGRGLSYEQYF. DNA for the CDR3: TGCAGTGCTAGAGATGGTCGGGGACTCTCCTACGAGCAGTACTTC.

V and J are TRBV10-3 and TRBJ1-2; no definite D call. CDR1 and CDR2 (germline): ENHRY, SYGVKD. The V gene lost 5 bases and the J gene lost 1 base, with 5 bases spanning the gap. This CDR3 is built from 12 residues. CDR3 protein: CAISLDNYGYTF. CDR3 coding DNA: TGTGCCATCAGTCTAGATAACTATGGCTACACCTTC.

The chain recombines TRBV7-2 with TRBJ2-5; D is possibly TRBD1 (6 bases). The CDR3 runs to 17 residues. Trimming stripped 0 bases from V and 7 bases from J, with 21 bases between. The germline V gene has CDR1 SGHTA and CDR2 FQGNSA. The CDR3 nucleotides read TGTGCCAGCAGCTTAGCTTGGCAGGGGCTGGCTGAAGGGACCCAGTACTTC. Protein: CASSLAWQGLAEGTQYF. The variable domain in full, completed from reference TRBV7-2 and TRBJ2-5, reads GAGVSQSPSNKVTEKGKDVELRCDPISGHTALYWYRQSLGQGLEFLIYFQGNSAPDKSGLPSDRFSAERTGGSVSTLTIQRTQQEDSAVYLCASSLAWQGLAEGTQYFGPGTRLLVL.

Worth noting for this clonotype: At one of its ends the junction is not consistent with the germline gene, which may arise from a read error. CDR3 nucleotide sequence: TGCGCCAGCATAGGGACATTGAACACCGGGGAGCTGTTTTTT. Its protein is CASIGTLNTGELFF. The V call is TRBV12-3 or TRBV12-4, the J call TRBJ2-2, with D possibly TRBD1 on 6 matching bases. CDR3 length equals 14 residues.

The gene calls are TRBV6-1 and TRBJ1-2; D not resolved. V lost 3 bases, J lost 9 bases, and 14 bases lay in between. The germline V gene encodes CDR1 MNHNS and CDR2 SASEGT. This CDR3 spans 13 amino acids. The CDR3 spells CASSDGGPSSYTF. Here the CDR3 DNA reads TGTGCCAGCAGTGATGGAGGGCCATCGAGCTACACCTTC.

Worth noting for this clonotype: Its ends do not fully match the called genes, so a read error is possible. The chain has TRBV20-1 and TRBJ2-5, with TRBD2 as a possible D gene (6 bases). This CDR3 has 14 amino acids. CDR1 is DFQATT and CDR2 is SNEGSKA in the germline V gene (reference sequence). This CDR3 is CSARDMGLTQTQYF. CDR3 nucleotide sequence: TGCAGCGCTAGAGATATGGGACTTACACAGACCCAGTACTTC.

The rearrangement uses TRBV3-1 and TRBJ2-5; 10 positions match TRBD2. The germline V gene has CDR1 LGHDT and CDR2 YNNKEL (reference sequence). J was trimmed by 5 bases and V by 0 bases; bases with no gene match: 6. This CDR3 spans 16 amino acids. This chain's CDR3 is CASSQDLAGARETQYF. The DNA of the CDR3 is TGTGCCAGCAGCCAAGATCTAGCGGGGGCGAGGGAGACCCAGTACTTC.

This clonotype was detected a few times. The chain uses TRBV9 and TRBJ2-1; possible D gene TRBD1, 7 bases. The closer fit of TRBJ2-5 to the DNA end suggests the J call may be wrong. Germline V lookup: CDR1 SGDLS, CDR2 YYNGEE. The CDR3 covers 14 residues. In nucleotides, the CDR3 is TGTGCCAGCGGCGCAGGGGGGACGCAAGAGACCCAGTACTTC. The encoded protein is CASGAGGTQETQYF.

J is TRBJ2-3 and V is TRBV29-1; D is uncertain. Per the germline V gene, CDR1 is SQVTM and CDR2 is ANQGSEA. V lost 7 bases and J lost 4, with 9 bases in between. This CDR3 is built from 11 residues. Written as DNA, the CDR3 is TGCAGCGCGAAACGCCCAGATACGCAGTATTTT. It is translated as CSAKRPDTQYF.

This clonotype was detected a few times. CDR3: CASSLAVGGGNTIYF. In nucleotides, the CDR3 is TGCGCCAGCAGCTTGGCTGTGGGTGGCGGAAACACCATATATTTT. The rearrangement uses TRBV5-1 and TRBJ1-3; D call uncertain. V lost 0 bases and J lost 4, with 11 bases in between. CDR3 length: 15 amino acids. CDR1 is SGHRS and CDR2 is YFSETQ in the germline V gene. The full variable domain, in which reference TRBV5-1 and TRBJ1-3 provide the parts outside the CDR3, is KAGVTQTPRYLIKTRGQQVTLSCSPISGHRSVSWYQQTPGQGLQFLFEYFSETQRNKGNFPGRFSGRQFSNSRSEMNVSTLELGDSALYLCASSLAVGGGNTIYFGEGSWLTVV.

This chain connects TRBV24-1 to TRBJ1-2; no definite D call. With 3 bases removed from V and 3 bases from J, the gap between germline ends came to 16 bases. CDR1 and CDR2 (germline): KGHDR, SFDVKD. The CDR3 has 16 amino acids. CDR3 sequence (DNA): TGTGCCACCAGTGATCCCTTGACGGATACCTACTATGGCTACACCTTC. Its protein is CATSDPLTDTYYGYTF.

J is TRBJ2-5 and V is TRBV6-5; D possibly corresponds to TRBD2 (5 bases). V gave up 5 bases and J gave up 5 bases, with 18 bases separating them. Per the germline V gene, CDR1 is MNHEY and CDR2 is SVGAGI. This CDR3 region has 15 residues. The CDR3 region has the DNA TGTGCCAGCAGTCCAACGAGGGCTCTGGGGGAGACCCAGTACTTC. Protein product: CASSPTRALGETQYF.

This clonotype was seen a few times. The chain has TRBV29-1 and TRBJ2-6, with D perhaps TRBD2 (5 bases). The CDR3 has 12 amino acids. Trimming shortened V by 6 bases and J by 4 bases, and 7 bases separated the two germline ends. Looked up from germline, CDR1 is SQVTM and CDR2 is ANQGSEA. The CDR3 DNA sequence: TGCAGCGTCAGGAGGGGGGCCAACGTCCTGACTTTC. It encodes CSVRRGANVLTF.